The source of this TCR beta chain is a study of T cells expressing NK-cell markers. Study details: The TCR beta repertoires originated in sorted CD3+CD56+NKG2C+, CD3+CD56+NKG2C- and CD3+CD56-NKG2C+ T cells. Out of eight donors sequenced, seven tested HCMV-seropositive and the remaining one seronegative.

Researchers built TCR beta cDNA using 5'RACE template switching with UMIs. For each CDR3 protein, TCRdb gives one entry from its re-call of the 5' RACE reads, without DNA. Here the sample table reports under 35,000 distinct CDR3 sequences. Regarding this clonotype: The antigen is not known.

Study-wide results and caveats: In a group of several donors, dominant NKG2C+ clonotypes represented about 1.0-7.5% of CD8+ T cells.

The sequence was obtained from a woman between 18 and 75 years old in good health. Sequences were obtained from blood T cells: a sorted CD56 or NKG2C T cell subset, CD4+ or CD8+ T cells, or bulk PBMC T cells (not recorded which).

This CDR3 reads CASSLTGLRDEQYF. V is TRBV5-1 and J is TRBJ2-7; with no DNA, the TCRdb D assignment of TRBD1 cannot be verified. The CDR3 covers 14 residues. Germline loops: CDR1 SGHRS, CDR2 YFSETQ. Full variable domain (rest looked up from reference TRBV5-1 and TRBJ2-7): KAGVTQTPRYLIKTRGQQVTLSCSPISGHRSVSWYQQTPGQGLQFLFEYFSETQRNKGNFPGRFSGRQFSNSRSEMNVSTLELGDSALYLCASSLTGLRDEQYFGPGTRLTVT.